The 17 T cell receptor beta chains given below trace back to one sample, sequenced in a study of human T cells and chemical hapten exposure. The time point denotes: patch test 1, 2 weeks after DPC sensitization. Documented treatment: therapeutic diphenylcyclopropenone sensitization with weekly scalp DPC. A single record per CDR3 protein comes from TCRdb applying MiXCR to the RACE reads. The sample contains over 75,000 distinct CDR3 sequences, under 9% of which appear only once. Sequenced material: whole blood, taken in connection with sensitization to the hapten diphenylcyclopropenone (DPC). These receptors all come from a woman aged 30 to 39 with alopecia areata. Some clones in this sample may be carry-over from other donors' samples.

The chain is built from TRBV20-1 and TRBJ1-5; 7 nucleotides match TRBD1. The CDR3 is made up of 15 amino acids. The germline gives CDR1 DFQATT, CDR2 SNEGSKA (reference sequence). Trimming cost V 3 bases and J 1 base; bases outside gene matches: 6. The CDR3 DNA is TGCAGTGCTAGTCAGACAGGGAAGAGCAATCAGCCCCAGCATTTT. It specifies CSASQTGKSNQPQHF.

This clonotype was seen more than once but under ten times. The CDR3: CASSDKTAPTNEKLFF. CDR3 nucleotides: TGTGCCAGCAGCGATAAGACAGCCCCAACTAATGAAAAACTGTTTTTT. The gene calls are TRBV5-4 and TRBJ1-4, with a weak D call TRBD1 (5 bases). V lost 4 bases, J lost 0 bases, and 13 bases lay in between. The V gene's germline CDR1 is SGHNT and CDR2 YYREEE (reference sequence). The CDR3 is 16 amino acids.

In this sample, this clonotype turned up a few times. The rearrangement uses TRBV20-1 and TRBJ2-3; D is perhaps TRBD2 (6 bases). The CDR3 is 16 amino acids. Germline V lookup: CDR1 DFQATT, CDR2 SNEGSKA (reference sequence). Trimming shortened V by 3 bases and J by 5 bases, and 21 bases separated the two germline ends. The CDR3 nucleotides are TGCAGTGCTAGGCTTCATTCCGGGACGGAGGGAGATACGCAGTATTTT. Protein: CSARLHSGTEGDTQYF.

This clonotype has a count of ten or more. The chain recombines TRBV12-3 or TRBV12-4 with TRBJ2-6; D call uncertain. Trimming left V 6 bases short and J 0 bases short, with 9 bases between. This CDR3 contains 15 residues. The CDR3 coding sequence is TGTGCCAGCAGGGAACGCTACTCTGGGGCCAACGTCCTGACTTTC. Its translation is CASRERYSGANVLTF.

This clonotype showed up just a few times. This sequence joins TRBV20-1 and TRBJ1-1; no reliable D call. The germline V gene has CDR1 DFQATT and CDR2 SNEGSKA (reference sequence). V was pared by 0 bases and J by 6 bases, with 17 bases between. The CDR3 is 15 amino acids. The CDR3 coding sequence is TGCAGTGCTAGAGATGGCCGAAGGGTAGGCGCTGAAGCTTTCTTT. Protein: CSARDGRRVGAEAFF.

This clonotype has a count of ten or more. The genes are TRBV13 and TRBJ2-7; 12 bases fit TRBD2. The CDR3 runs to 18 residues. V lost 0 bases and J lost 0; bases outside the gene matches: 6. CDR1 is PRHDT and CDR2 is FYEKMQ in the germline V gene (reference sequence). CDR3 protein: CASSLGWTSGIPSYEQYF. Here the CDR3 DNA reads TGTGCCAGCAGCTTAGGCTGGACTAGCGGGATTCCCTCCTACGAGCAGTACTTC.

As to this clonotype: This may arise from a read error, as a much more abundant clone is one base away. The V and J genes are TRBV10-3 and TRBJ2-7; possible D gene TRBD2, 5 bases. The CDR3 contains 15 residues. Germline V gives CDR1 ENHRY, CDR2 SYGVKD. The CDR3 region is CTISMRALQSYEQYF. In nucleotides, the CDR3 is TGTACCATCTCTATGCGGGCACTTCAATCCTACGAGCAGTACTTC.

The V gene is TRBV5-1, the J gene TRBJ2-1; weak D call: TRBD2 (5 bases). V was cut by 4 bases and J by 6 bases, with 14 bases left in between. Germline V gives CDR1 SGHRS, CDR2 YFSETQ. The CDR3 is made up of 14 amino acids. DNA for the CDR3: TGCGCCAGCAGCGTCAACTACGGGGTCAATGAGCAGTTCTTC. As protein: CASSVNYGVNEQFF.

This clonotype was detected a few times. V is TRBV2 and J is TRBJ1-6; D is unclear. The germline V gene has CDR1 SNHLY and CDR2 FYNNEI. The V gene lost 4 bases and the J gene lost 6 bases, with 13 bases spanning the gap. The CDR3 covers 15 residues. The chain's CDR3 is CASSAEASGNSPLHF. In DNA, the CDR3 is TGTGCCAGCAGTGCGGAGGCCTCGGGTAATTCACCCCTCCACTTT.

This clonotype has at least ten counts. This chain joins TRBV20-1 and TRBJ1-2; D unresolved. The V gene's germline CDR1 is DFQATT and CDR2 SNEGSKA (reference sequence). This CDR3 has 14 amino acids. Trimming pared 0 bases from V and 1 base from J, leaving 9 bases between. This chain's CDR3 is CSARDRFLNYGYTF. CDR3 coding DNA: TGCAGTGCTAGAGATCGTTTCCTTAACTATGGCTACACCTTC.

This clonotype was seen only a few times. This chain uses TRBV12-3 or TRBV12-4 with TRBJ2-3; D is unresolved. This CDR3 region has 15 residues. The V gene lost 3 bases and the J gene lost 0 bases, with 10 bases spanning the gap. The CDR3 is CASSLAGTSTDTQYF. CDR3 bases: TGTGCCAGCAGTTTGGCAGGAACTAGCACAGATACGCAGTATTTT.

This clonotype turned up a few times. At one end the junction does not follow the germline gene, possibly because of a read error. The chain combines TRBV7-3 with TRBJ1-4, with a weak D call TRBD1 (6 bases). CDR3 size: 15 residues. Germline V gene lookup returns CDR1 SGHTA and CDR2 FQGTGA. The CDR3 is CASSIGGRDDEKLFF. CDR3 bases: TGTGCCAGCAGCATTGGGGGGCGCGACGATGAAAAACTGTTCTTT.

This clonotype was recorded many times. The chain employs TRBV5-1 and TRBJ2-3; 8 bases are a match to TRBD2. Germline V gene data show CDR1 as SGHRS and CDR2 as YFSETQ. V was pared by 2 bases and J by 5 bases, with 7 bases of the junction left unmatched. The CDR3 spans 15 residues. As DNA, the CDR3 is TGCGCCAGCAGCTTAGCGGGGGCCCAAGGAGATACGCAGTATTTT. It specifies CASSLAGAQGDTQYF.

This clonotype was detected only a few times. The rearrangement uses TRBV10-3 and TRBJ2-3, with D possibly TRBD2 on 5 matching bases. The germline gives CDR1 ENHRY, CDR2 SYGVKD. The CDR3 is made up of 15 amino acids. V lost 4 bases, J lost 5 bases, and 16 bases lay in between. CDR3 amino acids: CAISAEARSLDTQYF. Written as DNA, the CDR3 is TGTGCCATCAGTGCGGAGGCTAGGTCGTTAGATACGCAGTATTTT.

This clonotype has a handful of counts. The rearrangement joins TRBV30 to TRBJ2-2; possibly TRBD2 for D (6 bases). The length of the CDR3 is 14 residues. Per the germline V gene, CDR1 is GTSNPN and CDR2 is SVGIG (reference sequence). V was clipped by 5 bases and J by 3 bases, with 13 bases between them. CDR3 DNA sequence: TGTGCCTGGGAGAGCGGGCCGTACACCGGGGAGCTGTTTTTT. It specifies CAWESGPYTGELFF.

The chain employs TRBV11-1 and TRBJ2-5; no reliable D call. The CDR3 is made up of 13 amino acids. Trimming left V 4 bases short and J 1 base short, with 7 bases between. Germline V CDR1 and CDR2: SGHAT, FQDESV (reference sequence). The CDR3 spells CASSYGRQETQYF. CDR3 nucleotide sequence: TGTGCCAGCAGCTATGGTCGCCAAGAGACCCAGTACTTC.

A few counts support this clonotype. The chain couples TRBV7-2 to TRBJ1-4, with a tentative D call TRBD1 (5 bases). Germline lookup yields CDR1 SGHTA and CDR2 FQGNSA. The CDR3 runs to 13 residues. Deletions cut 6 bases from V and 3 bases from J, with 8 bases between. The CDR3 DNA reads TGTGCCAGCAGACCGGGACCTAATGAAAAACTGTTTTTT. Residues: CASRPGPNEKLFF.